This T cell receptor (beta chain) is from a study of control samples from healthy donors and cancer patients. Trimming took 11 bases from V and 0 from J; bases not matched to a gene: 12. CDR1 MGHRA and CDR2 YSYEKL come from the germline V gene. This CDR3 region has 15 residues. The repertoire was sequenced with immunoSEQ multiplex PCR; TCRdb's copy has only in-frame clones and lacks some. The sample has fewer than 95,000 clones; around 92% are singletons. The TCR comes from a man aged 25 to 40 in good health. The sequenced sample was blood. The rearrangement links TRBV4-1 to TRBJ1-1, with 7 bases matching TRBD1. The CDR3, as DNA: TGCGCCTCCCGGAGGGGGACAGTTTTGAACACTGAAGCTTTCTTT. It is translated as CASRRGTVLNTEAFF.